A single sample gave rise to the 25 T cell receptor beta chains below, sequenced in a study of blood T cell repertoires in COVID-19. Libraries were prepared by immunoSEQ multiplex PCR; TCRdb keeps only in-frame clonotypes and omits some of them. Of about 240,000 clones in the sample, around 90% are singletons; the top ten hold roughly 0.79%. Sequencing used peripheral blood. The receptor set was obtained from a man aged 30-40 years with COVID-19, enrolled during active disease.

The gene calls are TRBV11-3 and TRBJ1-1; possibly TRBD1 for D (5 bases). The CDR3 totals 14 residues. Per germline, CDR1 SGHNT and CDR2 YENEEA. Trimming left V 5 bases short and J 9 bases short, with 19 bases between. CDR3 in DNA: TGTGCCAGCAGCAAAGGAGGGGTAGGTGGGAAAGCTTTCTTT. It encodes CASSKGGVGGKAFF.

The V call is TRBV28, the J call TRBJ1-5; TRBD1 matches 9 bases. The CDR3 loop spans 15 amino acids. V shed 4 bases and J 6 bases; nucleotides not matched to a gene: 7. Germline V lookup: CDR1 MDHEN, CDR2 SYDVKM. The CDR3 region is CASSSRRTGAQPQHF. The CDR3 DNA reads as TGTGCCAGCAGTTCACGTAGGACAGGGGCTCAGCCCCAGCATTTT.

This chain joins TRBV5-5 and TRBJ2-7; a weak D match, TRBD1 (6 bases). This CDR3 comprises 13 residues. V lost 4 bases to trimming and J lost 11 bases, with 19 bases between them. Germline assignment: CDR1 SGHKS and CDR2 YYEKEE (reference sequence). The CDR3 coding sequence is TGTGCCAGCAGCCACCCGACAGGCACCATAAAGTACTTC. It codes for CASSHPTGTIKYF.

This chain links TRBV4-1 with TRBJ1-5; 9 nucleotides line up with TRBD1. Germline lookup yields CDR1 MGHRA and CDR2 YSYEKL. This CDR3 comprises 15 residues. V lost 4 bases and J lost 4; bases outside the gene matches: 5. CDR3 protein: CASSLRDRVNQPQHF. The CDR3 nucleotides are TGCGCCAGCAGCCTGCGGGACAGGGTAAATCAGCCCCAGCATTTT.

The CDR3 is CASSQDPRDYGYTF. CDR3 in DNA: TGTGCCAGCAGCCAAGATCCCCGGGACTATGGCTACACCTTC. The chain recombines TRBV3-1 (or the pseudogene TRBV3-2) with TRBJ1-2, with D hard to call. The length of the CDR3 is 14 residues. CDR1 and CDR2 from the germline V gene are LGHDT and YNNKEL (reference sequence). Trimming cost V 0 bases and J 3 bases, with 8 bases left between them.

The rearrangement uses TRBV21-1 and TRBJ2-2; the table names TRBD1, a call not compared with the DNA. TRBV21-1 is a pseudogene. The CDR3 consists of 17 residues. CDR3 nucleotides: TGTGCCAGCAGCAAAATTCCGGGACAGGGGAACACCGGGGAGCTGTTTTTT. Residues: CASSKIPGQGNTGELFF.

J is TRBJ1-6 and V is TRBV29-1; tentatively, D is TRBD1 (5 bases). This CDR3 has 13 amino acids. Per the germline V gene, CDR1 is SQVTM and CDR2 is ANQGSEA. V was clipped by 5 bases and J by 7 bases, with 12 bases between them. The CDR3 nucleotides are TGCAGCGTTTCAGACAGCACCAATTCACCCCTCCACTTT. This sequence encodes CSVSDSTNSPLHF.

A single count supports this clone. The chain carries TRBV5-5 and TRBJ1-1; no firm D call. Trimming removed 1 base from V and 4 bases from J, with 11 bases in between. Germline loops: CDR1 SGHKS, CDR2 YYEKEE (reference sequence). The CDR3 has 14 residues. CDR3 in amino acids: CASSLRQVSTEAFF. Here the CDR3 DNA reads TGTGCCAGCAGCTTGAGGCAGGTGAGCACTGAAGCTTTCTTT.

The chain is built from TRBV6-1 and TRBJ1-5; D not resolved. V was pared by 1 base and J by 1 base, with 14 bases between. Germline values: CDR1 MNHNS, CDR2 SASEGT. There are 17 residues in the CDR3. CDR3 protein: CASSEVVTPWSNQPQHF. In DNA, the CDR3 is TGTGCCAGCAGTGAAGTGGTTACACCATGGAGCAATCAGCCCCAGCATTTT.

This clone was seen just once. The chain joins TRBV18 to TRBJ1-5; possible D gene TRBD1, 6 bases. V was trimmed by 8 bases and J by 5 bases, leaving 13 bases between them. Germline values: CDR1 KGHSH, CDR2 LQKENI. The CDR3 contains 13 residues. CDR3 region: CASPRDTYQPQHF. The CDR3 bases are TGTGCCAGCCCCCGGGACACCTATCAGCCCCAGCATTTT.

J is TRBJ2-5 and V is TRBV2, with a possible D match to TRBD2 (6 bases). From germline, CDR1 is SNHLY and CDR2 FYNNEI. CDR3 length: 12 residues. The ends were cut back, 7 bases at V and 4 bases at J, with 10 bases in the middle. CDR3 in amino acids: CASTEGGETQYF. CDR3 nucleotides: TGTGCCAGCACGGAGGGCGGAGAGACCCAGTACTTC. The full variable domain, completed using reference TRBV2 and TRBJ2-5, is EPEVTQTPSHQVTQMGQEVILRCVPISNHLYFYWYRQILGQKVEFLVSFYNNEISEKSEIFDDQFSVERPDGSNFTLKIRSTKLEDSAMYFCASTEGGETQYFGPGTRLLVL.

The chain carries TRBV11-3 and TRBJ2-2, with TRBD2 identical over 14 bases. Germline-derived CDR1 and CDR2 are SGHNT and YENEEA. This CDR3 spans 20 amino acids. The J segment lost 1 base and the V segment lost 0 bases, leaving 7 bases of the junction unmatched. CDR3 sequence: CASSLDLGLAGGQNTGELFF. For the CDR3, the DNA is TGTGCCAGCAGCTTAGATCTTGGACTAGCGGGGGGCCAGAACACCGGGGAGCTGTTTTTT. Full variable domain (missing parts from reference TRBV11-3 and TRBJ2-2): EAGVVQSPRYKIIEKKQPVAFWCNPISGHNTLYWYLQNLGQGPELLIRYENEEAVDDSQLPKDRFSAERLKGVDSTLKIQPAELGDSAVYLCASSLDLGLAGGQNTGELFFGEGSRLTVL.

V is TRBV3-1 (or the pseudogene TRBV3-2) and J is TRBJ2-3, with 13 bases lining up with TRBD2. V gave up 0 bases and J gave up 0 bases; unmatched junction bases: 3. CDR1 is LGHDT and CDR2 is YNNKEL in the germline V gene (reference sequence). The CDR3 extends over 18 amino acids. CDR3: CASSQDKTSGGSTDTQYF. The DNA of the CDR3 is TGTGCCAGCAGCCAAGATAAGACTAGCGGGGGGAGCACAGATACGCAGTATTTT.

Remarks on this clone: At one boundary the junction diverges from the germline segment, which might be a read error. This same CDR3 is encoded by further DNA sequences in the sample. The V and J genes are TRBV2 and TRBJ2-7; 9 bases are shared with TRBD2. This CDR3 region has 15 residues. Germline values: CDR1 SNHLY, CDR2 FYNNEI. Written as DNA, the CDR3 is TGTGCCAGCAGTGAGCCAGCGGGGGGACCCTACGAGCAGTATTTC. Its protein product is CASSEPAGGPYEQYF.

The chain has TRBV3-1 (or the pseudogene TRBV3-2) and TRBJ1-1; 7 nucleotides agree with TRBD1. J gave up 7 bases and V 5 bases, and 4 bases lay outside the gene matches. Germline V CDR1 and CDR2: LGHDT, YNNKEL (reference sequence). This CDR3 comprises 12 residues. The CDR3 nucleotides are TGTGCCAGCAGCTACACAGGGGTTGAAGCTTTCTTT. Its translation is CASSYTGVEAFF.

The chain combines TRBV29-1 with TRBJ1-2, with D hard to call. V lost 4 bases and J 0 bases, leaving 15 bases between the germline ends. Germline CDR1 is SQVTM and CDR2 is ANQGSEA. CDR3 length: 15 residues. The CDR3 bases are TGCAGCGTTGGGCCCCGACATCCAGCTAACTATGGCTACACCTTC. Its translation: CSVGPRHPANYGYTF.

The chain uses TRBV10-3 and TRBJ1-6, with TRBD1 matching 7 bases. This CDR3 has 14 amino acids. Trimming at V came to 2 bases and at J to 9 bases, leaving 4 bases not matched to a gene. Germline CDR1 is ENHRY and CDR2 is SYGVKD. The CDR3 reads CAISEGQVVSPLHF. CDR3 DNA sequence: TGTGCCATCAGTGAGGGACAGGTTGTTTCACCCCTCCACTTT.

V is TRBV14 and J is TRBJ1-2, with D unresolved. Germline-derived CDR1 and CDR2 are SGHDN and FVKESK. This CDR3 spans 15 amino acids. Trimming stripped 0 bases from V and 6 bases from J, with 14 bases between. CDR3 DNA: TGTGCCAGCAGCCAAGATCTCCTCCGGGTAGATGGCTACACCTTC. Its protein product is CASSQDLLRVDGYTF.

The chain uses TRBV27 and TRBJ1-2; D unclear. The CDR3 is made up of 14 amino acids. The germline gives CDR1 MNHEY, CDR2 SMNVEV (reference sequence). Trimming took 7 bases from V and 0 from J, leaving 12 bases between them. The CDR3: CASTVGGPNYGYTF. CDR3 DNA sequence: TGTGCCAGCACTGTTGGAGGGCCTAACTATGGCTACACCTTC.

The V gene is TRBV19, the J gene TRBJ2-1; D is perhaps TRBD1 (6 bases). The CDR3 runs 21 residues. V was shortened by 9 bases and J by 6 bases, with 39 bases between the two germline ends. The germline V gene has CDR1 LNHDA and CDR2 SQIVND (reference sequence). The CDR3: CASTLQGKSSFRGLVLNEQFF. CDR3 nucleotides: TGTGCCAGCACCCTACAGGGAAAAAGCTCGTTCCGGGGCCTTGTTCTCAATGAGCAGTTCTTC.

The gene calls are TRBV6-5 and TRBJ2-5, with TRBD1 matching 7 bases. V lost 4 bases, J lost 0 bases, and 2 bases stayed unmatched. The CDR3 is 14 amino acids. Germline V gives CDR1 MNHEY, CDR2 SVGAGI. CDR3 DNA sequence: TGTGCCAGCAGTTGGGGACAGAACCAAGAGACCCAGTACTTC. It yields the protein CASSWGQNQETQYF.

This chain links TRBV4-1 with TRBJ2-3; perhaps TRBD2 as D (6 bases). Germline values: CDR1 MGHRA, CDR2 YSYEKL. V lost 3 bases to trimming and J lost 3 bases, with 10 bases between them. This CDR3 has 14 amino acids. Here the CDR3 reads CASSHPGGTDTQYF. The CDR3 region has the DNA TGCGCCAGCAGCCACCCCGGGGGTACAGATACGCAGTATTTT.

The CDR3: CASSTGDSPEYGYTF. In nucleotides, the CDR3 is TGTGCCAGCAGTACGGGGGACAGCCCAGAATATGGCTACACCTTC. This sequence joins TRBV6-5 and TRBJ1-2; 7 bases align to TRBD1. The CDR3 totals 15 residues. Germline V CDR1 and CDR2: MNHEY, SVGAGI. Unmatched junction bases numbered 11, after V lost 5 bases and J lost 5 bases.

The chain recombines TRBV21-1 with TRBJ2-7; the DNA was not used to check the table's D call, TRBD1. TRBV21-1 is a pseudogene locus. The CDR3 consists of 16 residues. CDR3 nucleotide sequence: TGTGCCAGCAGCACCCTAGGGACAGGGCGAGGGAACGAGCAGTACTTC. Its translation: CASSTLGTGRGNEQYF.

J is TRBJ2-3 and V is TRBV6-5; TRBD1 aligns across 8 bases. CDR3 length equals 13 residues. In germline, CDR1 is MNHEY, CDR2 SVGAGI. With V trimmed by 7 bases and J by 4 bases, 4 bases remained unmatched. The CDR3 coding sequence is TGTGCCAGCACTATGACAGGGGCAGATACGCAGTATTTT. Translated, it gives CASTMTGADTQYF.